This T cell receptor beta chain was obtained from a study of shared clonotypes between healthy human individuals. Germline CDR1 and CDR2: SGHTA and FQGNSA. Unmatched junction bases numbered 6, after V lost 7 bases and J lost 1 base. This CDR3 spans 15 amino acids. Libraries were prepared by immunoSEQ multiplex PCR; TCRdb keeps only in-frame clonotypes and omits some of them. The sample lists about 2.3 million clones; 80% to 95% were seen once. From CD4+ cells came CD45RA+ naive and CD45RA-negative memory subsets. Study-level results: It was observed that approximately 5% of naive CD4 clonotypes were shared across several donors.

Worth noting for this clone: Its target is not known.

The TCR comes from a man between 18 and 29 years old in good health. Some clones in this sample may be carry-over from other donors' samples. The sample taken for sequencing was naive CD4+ T cells from PBMCs. Described subset: CD45RA+ positively selected. This rearrangement joins TRBV7-2 to TRBJ2-1; 8 bases map to TRBD2. For the CDR3, the DNA is TGTGCCAGCATCGGACTAGCTGGTTCCTACAATGAGCAGTTCTTC. It codes for CASIGLAGSYNEQFF. The full variable domain, in which reference TRBV7-2 and TRBJ2-1 provide the parts outside the CDR3, is GAGVSQSPSNKVTEKGKDVELRCDPISGHTALYWYRQSLGQGLEFLIYFQGNSAPDKSGLPSDRFSAERTGGSVSTLTIQRTQQEDSAVYLCASIGLAGSYNEQFFGPGTRLTVL.